This entry is about one T cell receptor (beta chain). The sample originates from a study of blood T cell repertoires in COVID-19. Germline CDR1 and CDR2: SNHLY and FYNNEI. The CDR3 consists of 13 residues. With 9 bases removed from V and 1 base from J, the gap between germline ends came to 12 bases. The protocol was immunoSEQ multiplex PCR, while the TCRdb copy is restricted to in-frame clones and leaves out a portion. Altogether 150,000 to 200,000 clones are present, approximately 75% being singletons, with the ten largest covering 11%. Sequencing was performed on peripheral blood. The chain uses TRBV2 and TRBJ1-2; a possible D gene is TRBD1 (5 bases). The TCR sequence derives from a human donor in a cohort sampled during active COVID-19. The CDR3 is CARSTEINYGYTF. As DNA, the CDR3 is TGTGCCAGGTCGACAGAAATTAACTATGGCTACACCTTC.